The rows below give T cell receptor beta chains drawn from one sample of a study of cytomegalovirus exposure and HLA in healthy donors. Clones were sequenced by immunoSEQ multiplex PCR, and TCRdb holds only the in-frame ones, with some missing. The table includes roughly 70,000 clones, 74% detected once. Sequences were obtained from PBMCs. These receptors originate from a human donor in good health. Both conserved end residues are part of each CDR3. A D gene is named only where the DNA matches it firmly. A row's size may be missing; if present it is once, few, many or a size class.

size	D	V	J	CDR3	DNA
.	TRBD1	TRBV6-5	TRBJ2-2	CASSYIRGQGTGELFF	TGTGCCAGCAGTTACATTAGGGGACAGGGTACCGGGGAGCTGTTTTTT
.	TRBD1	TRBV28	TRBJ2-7	CASTDTGEAYEQYF	TGTGCCAGCACCGATACAGGGGAAGCCTACGAGCAGTACTTC
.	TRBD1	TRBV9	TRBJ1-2	CASSLWDRGRHGYTF	TGTGCCAGCAGCCTATGGGACAGGGGGCGGCATGGCTACACCTTC
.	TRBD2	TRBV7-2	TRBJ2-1	CASSSSGRGNEQFF	TGTGCCAGCAGCTCTAGCGGGAGGGGGAATGAGCAGTTCTTC
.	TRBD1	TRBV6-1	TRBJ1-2	CASSQGTGGLSYGYTF	TGTGCCAGCAGTCAAGGGACAGGGGGATTAAGCTATGGCTACACCTTC
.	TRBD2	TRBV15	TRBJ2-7	CATSPAGASYEQYF	TGTGCCACGAGCCCGGCGGGAGCGTCCTACGAGCAGTACTTC
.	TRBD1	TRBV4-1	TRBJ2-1	CASSPHGTGDGNEQFF	TGCGCCAGCAGCCCTCATGGGACAGGGGATGGCAATGAGCAGTTCTTC
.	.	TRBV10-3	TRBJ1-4	CAIASHISNEKLFF	TGTGCCATCGCCTCACACATCTCTAATGAAAAACTGTTTTTT
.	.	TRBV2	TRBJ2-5	CASSEFYAGETQYF	TGTGCCAGCAGTGAATTTTACGCGGGAGAGACCCAGTACTTC
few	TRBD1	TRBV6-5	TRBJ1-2	CASSPTTGGTSGYTF	TGTGCCAGCAGTCCCACGACAGGGGGCACTTCTGGCTACACCTTC
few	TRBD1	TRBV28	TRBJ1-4	CASSLTGTDNEKLFF	TGTGCCAGCAGTTTAACCGGGACAGATAATGAAAAACTGTTTTTT
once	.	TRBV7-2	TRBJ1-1	CASSFTRGSTEAFF	TGTGCCAGCAGCTTCACAAGGGGGAGCACTGAAGCTTTCTTT
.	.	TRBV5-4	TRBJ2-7	CASSLAKVRGLNYEQYF	TGTGCCAGCAGCTTGGCCAAGGTTAGGGGACTTAACTACGAGCAGTACTTC
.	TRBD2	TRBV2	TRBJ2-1	CASNYAGERNEQFF	TGTGCCAGTAACTACGCGGGAGAGAGGAATGAGCAGTTCTTC
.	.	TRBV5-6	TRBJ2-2	CASSLDELRGQNTGELFF	TGTGCCAGCAGCTTGGACGAGTTGCGGGGGCAGAACACCGGGGAGCTGTTTTTT
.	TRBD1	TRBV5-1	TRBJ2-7	CASSLGQGNEQYF	TGCGCCAGCAGCTTAGGACAGGGAAACGAGCAGTACTTC
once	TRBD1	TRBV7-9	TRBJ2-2	CASTQTRQGRPNTGELFF	TGTGCCAGCACCCAAACCCGACAGGGACGCCCGAACACCGGGGAGCTGTTTTTT
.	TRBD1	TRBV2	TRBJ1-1	CASTAGGLVNTEAFF	TGTGCCAGCACGGCAGGGGGATTAGTGAACACTGAAGCTTTCTTT
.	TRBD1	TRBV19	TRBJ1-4	CATLGDREGEKLFF	TGTGCCACCCTCGGGGACAGGGAGGGTGAAAAACTGTTTTTT
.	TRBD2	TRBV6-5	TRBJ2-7	CASSYSNLAGKYEQYF	TGTGCCAGCAGTTACTCGAACCTAGCGGGAAAATACGAGCAGTACTTC
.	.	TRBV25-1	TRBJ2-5	CASSGRDTFRETQYF	TGTGCCAGCAGTGGTCGGGACACTTTTCGGGAGACCCAGTACTTC
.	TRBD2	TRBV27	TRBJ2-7	CASSREGLYEQYF	TGTGCCAGCTCGCGGGAGGGCCTCTACGAGCAGTACTTC
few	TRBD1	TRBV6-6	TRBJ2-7	CASSVTGFSYEQYF	TGTGCCAGCAGCGTGACAGGGTTCTCCTACGAGCAGTACTTC
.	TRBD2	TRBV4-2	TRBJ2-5	CASSQDGGRASETQYF	TGTGCCAGCAGCCAAGACGGCGGGAGGGCCTCAGAGACCCAGTACTTC